Shown below are 25 T cell receptor beta chains from a single sample sequenced in a study of blood T cells in healthy people across ages. Then a second PCR, running about 6 to 11 cycles, was carried out with a sample-barcoded 5' primer and a J-beta primer mix. MiXCR was run by TCRdb on the 5' RACE reads, yielding one entry per CDR3 protein. The table includes about 1.6 million distinct CDR3 sequences, roughly 30% detected once. Sequenced material: blood. Receptors originate from a woman aged 25 to 45 in good health.

This clonotype was seen once. The V call is TRBV10-3, the J call TRBJ1-4; 9 bases are a match to TRBD1. Losses at the gene ends were 4 bases for V and 7 bases for J; bases not matched to a gene: 7. In germline, CDR1 is ENHRY, CDR2 SYGVKD. CDR3 size: 15 residues. The CDR3 protein is CAISAGDRAGEKLFF. CDR3 DNA: TGTGCCATCAGTGCGGGGGACAGGGCTGGTGAAAAACTGTTTTTT.

This chain uses TRBV6-1 with TRBJ2-1, with D tentatively TRBD1 (5 bases). V lost 0 bases to trimming and J lost 10 bases, with 10 bases between them. CDR3 length: 13 amino acids. Germline V gene lookup returns CDR1 MNHNS and CDR2 SASEGT. The DNA of the CDR3 is TGTGCCAGCAGTGAAGCAGCTAGACAGGAGCAGTTCTTC. This encodes CASSEAARQEQFF.

This clonotype has at least ten counts. The chain uses TRBV13 and TRBJ2-7; 9 nucleotides agree with TRBD1. V shed 1 base, J shed 2 bases, and the junction held 3 bases outside the gene matches. This CDR3 contains 15 residues. CDR1 and CDR2 (germline): PRHDT, FYEKMQ (reference sequence). CDR3 region: CASSLEGQGTYEQYF. The CDR3 nucleotides are TGTGCCAGCAGCTTAGAGGGACAGGGCACCTACGAGCAGTACTTC.

The rearrangement links TRBV20-1 to TRBJ1-2, with TRBD1 as a possible D gene (5 bases). V shed 3 bases and J shed 4 bases, with 21 bases lying between them. This CDR3 spans 16 amino acids. CDR1 and CDR2 from the germline V gene are DFQATT and SNEGSKA (reference sequence). The CDR3 here is CSARGYGTLGVYGYTF. CDR3 DNA: TGCAGTGCTAGGGGCTATGGGACCCTCGGTGTCTATGGCTACACCTTC.

The CDR3 protein is CASSWGPTSGTDTQYF. Written as DNA, the CDR3 is TGTGCCAGCAGCTGGGGCCCGACTAGCGGCACAGATACGCAGTATTTT. This chain links TRBV5-4 with TRBJ2-3; 8 bases line up with TRBD2. Trimming at V came to 3 bases and at J to 1 base, leaving 7 bases not matched to a gene. The CDR3 is 16 amino acids. Germline-derived CDR1 and CDR2 are SGHNT and YYREEE (reference sequence).

The J gene is TRBJ1-1, the V gene TRBV12-3 or TRBV12-4, with TRBD1 matching 7 bases. Trimming cost V 5 bases and J 1 base; bases outside gene matches: 4. The CDR3 loop spans 14 amino acids. The CDR3 protein is CASSPEGANTEAFF. In DNA form, the CDR3 reads TGTGCCAGCAGTCCAGAGGGGGCGAACACTGAAGCTTTCTTT.

This clonotype was found once. The rearrangement uses TRBV28 and TRBJ2-7, with 7 bases lining up with TRBD1. With the DNA end fitting TRBJ2-5 better, the J assignment may be wrong. The CDR3 runs 12 residues. Germline V gene data show CDR1 as MDHEN and CDR2 as SYDVKM. Here the CDR3 reads CASRTGFETQYF. CDR3 DNA sequence: TGTGCCAGCAGGACAGGGTTTGAGACCCAGTACTTC.

This clonotype has only a few counts. The rearrangement uses TRBV24-1 and TRBJ2-3, with TRBD1 matching over 10 bases. The CDR3 spans 14 residues. Losses at the gene ends were 4 bases for V and 6 bases for J; bases not matched to a gene: 3. The germline gives CDR1 KGHDR, CDR2 SFDVKD. The CDR3: CATSEGTGADTQYF. In DNA, the CDR3 is TGTGCCACCAGTGAGGGGACAGGGGCGGATACGCAGTATTTT.

This clonotype was observed a handful of times. The CDR3 bases are TGTGCCAGCAGTGAAAATTTAGGGCCCCAAGAGACCCAGTACTTC. Translation: CASSENLGPQETQYF. The chain employs TRBV2 and TRBJ2-5; no reliable D call. The CDR3 is made up of 15 amino acids. V lost 2 bases and J 1 base, leaving 11 bases between the germline ends. The germline V gene has CDR1 SNHLY and CDR2 FYNNEI.

This clonotype was recorded a few times. The chain combines TRBV20-1 with TRBJ2-5; maybe TRBD2 (6 bases). This CDR3 spans 15 amino acids. V lost 2 bases, J lost 5 bases, and 18 bases lay in between. Looked up from germline, CDR1 is DFQATT and CDR2 is SNEGSKA (reference sequence). This CDR3 is CSARSPGVALETQYF. CDR3 nucleotide sequence: TGCAGTGCTAGAAGCCCGGGAGTGGCTTTGGAGACCCAGTACTTC.

The chain combines TRBV20-1 with TRBJ1-1, with a possible D match to TRBD1 (5 bases). The ends were cut back, 0 bases at V and 9 bases at J, with 11 bases in the middle. This CDR3 is 12 amino acids long. The germline gives CDR1 DFQATT, CDR2 SNEGSKA (reference sequence). The CDR3 loop reads CSARDIGGQAFF. The CDR3 coding sequence is TGCAGTGCTAGAGATATTGGGGGACAAGCTTTCTTT.

This clonotype was recorded many times. The chain's CDR3 is CASSRRGGFETQYF. CDR3 nucleotide sequence: TGCGCCAGCAGCCGGCGGGGGGGTTTTGAGACCCAGTACTTC. The chain has TRBV4-1 and TRBJ2-5, with TRBD2 matching over 9 bases. The V gene's germline CDR1 is MGHRA and CDR2 YSYEKL. J was trimmed by 5 bases and V by 4 bases; bases with no gene match: 5. The CDR3 is 14 residues long.

CDR3 sequence reads: CASRYGLAPKYEQYF. The CDR3 nucleotides read TGTGCCAGCAGGTACGGACTAGCGCCAAAGTACGAGCAGTACTTC. The V call is TRBV12-3 or TRBV12-4, the J call TRBJ2-7; 9 bases fit TRBD2. With 6 bases clipped from V and 4 bases from J, the junction kept 10 bases outside the gene matches. The CDR3 has 15 amino acids.

The table lists this clonotype with a few counts. The genes are TRBV28 and TRBJ2-1, with 8 bases identical to TRBD2. The V segment lost 5 bases and the J segment 6 bases; nucleotides outside the gene matches: 6. Germline lookup yields CDR1 MDHEN and CDR2 SYDVKM. The CDR3 totals 14 residues. The CDR3 region is CASSVGGGLNEQFF. The DNA of the CDR3 is TGTGCCAGCAGTGTCGGGGGGGGCCTCAATGAGCAGTTCTTC.

V gene TRBV25-1 combines with J gene TRBJ1-1, with D unclear. The V end lost 6 bases, the J end lost 0 bases, and 8 bases lay between the germline ends. In germline, CDR1 is MGHDK, CDR2 SYGVNS. The CDR3 runs 13 residues. The DNA of the CDR3 is TGTGCCAGCAGGGGAATACTGAACACTGAAGCTTTCTTT. Protein product: CASRGILNTEAFF.

The rearrangement joins TRBV5-1 to TRBJ2-4; D gene ambiguous. The J call may be in error: the DNA end matches TRBJ2-7 better. Per germline, CDR1 SGHRS and CDR2 YFSETQ. The CDR3 is 14 amino acids. CDR3 DNA sequence: TGCGCCAGCAGCTTGAACAGTAAAGGGAACGAGCAGTACTTC. Protein sequence: CASSLNSKGNEQYF.

This clonotype came up a few times. The genes are TRBV20-1 and TRBJ2-1, with 9 bases aligning to TRBD2. CDR1 DFQATT and CDR2 SNEGSKA come from the germline V gene (reference sequence). J lost 6 bases, V lost 1 base, and 4 bases had no gene match. CDR3 length equals 14 residues. The CDR3 DNA reads TGCAGTGCTAGAGTTGGTAGCGGGGGCAATGAGCAGTTCTTC. Translating it yields CSARVGSGGNEQFF.

This clonotype was seen a handful of times. The chain combines TRBV20-1 with TRBJ2-1; 7 bases align to TRBD2. CDR3 length: 19 residues. CDR1 and CDR2 (germline): DFQATT, SNEGSKA (reference sequence). The V and J ends lost 0 bases and 0 bases, in that order; junction bases with no gene match: 14. CDR3 in amino acids: CSARDLCGSERSSYNEQFF. CDR3 sequence (DNA): TGCAGTGCTAGAGATCTCTGCGGGAGCGAACGAAGCTCCTACAATGAGCAGTTCTTC.

This chain connects TRBV3-1 to TRBJ2-5; 13 bases are shared with TRBD2. Trimming took 0 bases from V and 4 from J; bases not matched to a gene: 5. This CDR3 spans 17 amino acids. Germline CDR1 LGHDT, CDR2 YNNKEL (reference sequence). The CDR3 protein is CASSQEQGLAGRETQYF. CDR3 nucleotides: TGTGCCAGCAGCCAAGAGCAGGGACTAGCGGGACGAGAGACCCAGTACTTC.

This clonotype was detected only a few times. This chain connects TRBV3-1 to TRBJ2-5, with D tentatively TRBD1 or TRBD2 (5 bases each). This CDR3 region has 14 residues. Trimming removed 6 bases from V and 11 bases from J, with 22 bases in between. Germline CDR1 and CDR2: LGHDT and YNNKEL (reference sequence). The CDR3 is CASRRRDHQGEQYF. For the CDR3, the DNA is TGTGCCAGCAGGCGCCGGGATCACCAAGGGGAGCAGTACTTC.

This chain uses TRBV5-1 with TRBJ1-1, with D hard to call. Trimming left V 3 bases short and J 10 bases short, with 7 bases between. This CDR3 has 10 residues. Germline V gene lookup returns CDR1 SGHRS and CDR2 YFSETQ. The CDR3 sequence is CASSSTLAFF. The CDR3 bases are TGCGCCAGCAGCTCCACCTTAGCTTTCTTT.

This clonotype has only a few counts. The chain has TRBV28 and TRBJ2-1; TRBD2 agrees at 9 bases. V lost 5 bases, J lost 6 bases, and 5 bases stayed unmatched. This CDR3 spans 14 amino acids. Germline V gives CDR1 MDHEN, CDR2 SYDVKM. CDR3 bases: TGTGCCAGCAGTCCCCCGACTAGCGGCAATGAGCAGTTCTTC. Translated: CASSPPTSGNEQFF.

On this clonotype itself: A much larger clone differs by one base, so this may be a read error. This sequence joins TRBV4-2 and TRBJ2-7; D may be TRBD2 (6 bases). The V end lost 7 bases, the J end lost 0 bases, and 22 bases lay between the germline ends. Germline lookup yields CDR1 LGHNA and CDR2 YNFKEQ. This CDR3 has 17 amino acids. This CDR3 is CASNHLRAGQSSYEQYF. Written as DNA, the CDR3 is TGTGCCAGCAACCACCTACGGGCGGGGCAGAGCTCCTACGAGCAGTACTTC.

This clonotype was observed many times. The chain employs TRBV6-1 and TRBJ1-1; TRBD1 might be the D (5 bases). The CDR3 extends over 13 amino acids. Per the germline V gene, CDR1 is MNHNS and CDR2 is SASEGT. V lost 8 bases, J lost 1 base, and 11 bases lay in between. The CDR3 nucleotides are TGTGCCAGCTCCGAGAGGGGGAACACTGAAGCTTTCTTT. Encoded protein: CASSERGNTEAFF.

The chain has TRBV7-9 and TRBJ2-1; D not resolved. Germline-derived CDR1 and CDR2 are SEHNR and FQNEAQ (reference sequence). V dropped 11 bases and J dropped 9 bases, with 17 bases sitting between them. CDR3 length equals 12 residues. The CDR3 DNA reads TGTGCCTCCCAAGACAAGGGTGCTGAGCAGTTCTTC. Translated, it gives CASQDKGAEQFF.